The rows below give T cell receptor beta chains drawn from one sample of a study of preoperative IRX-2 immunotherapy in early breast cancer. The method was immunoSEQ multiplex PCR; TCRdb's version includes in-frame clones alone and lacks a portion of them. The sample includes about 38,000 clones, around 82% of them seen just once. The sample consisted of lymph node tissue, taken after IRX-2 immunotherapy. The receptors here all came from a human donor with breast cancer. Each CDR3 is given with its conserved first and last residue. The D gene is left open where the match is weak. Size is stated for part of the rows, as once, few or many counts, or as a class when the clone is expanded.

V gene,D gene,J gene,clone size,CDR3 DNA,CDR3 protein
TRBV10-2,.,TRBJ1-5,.,TGCGCCAGCAGTTGGTATAGCAATCAGCCCCAGCATTTT,CASSWYSNQPQHF
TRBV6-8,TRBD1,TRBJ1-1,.,TGTGCCAGCAGTTCCACCACGGACAGGGGGCGAGGGACTGAAGCTTTCTTT,CASSSTTDRGRGTEAFF
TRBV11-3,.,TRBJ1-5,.,TGTGCCAGCAGCTTAGGATCGAGGGGCAGCAATCAGCCCCAGCATTTT,CASSLGSRGSNQPQHF
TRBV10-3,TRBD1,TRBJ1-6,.,TGTGCCATCAGTGAGCCAGGGACAGCCAATTCACCCCTCCACTTT,CAISEPGTANSPLHF
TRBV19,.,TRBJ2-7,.,TGTGCCAGTAAATTTGTCGGTTCCTACGAGCAGTACTTC,CASKFVGSYEQYF
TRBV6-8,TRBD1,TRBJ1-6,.,TGTGCCAGCAGTTTGACAGGGGGGGCGGTTAATTCACCCCTCCACTTT,CASSLTGGAVNSPLHF
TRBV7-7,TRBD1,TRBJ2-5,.,TGTGCCAGCAGCTTGTACCGGGACAGCTGGCAAGAGACCCAGTACTTC,CASSLYRDSWQETQYF
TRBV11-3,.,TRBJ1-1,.,TGTGCCAGCAGCTTTCCGGGCCCGCGGCGGAACACTGAAGCTTTCTTT,CASSFPGPRRNTEAFF
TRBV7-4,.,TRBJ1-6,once,TGTGCCAGCAGCTGGGCCTTTAATTCACCCCTCCACTTT,CASSWAFNSPLHF
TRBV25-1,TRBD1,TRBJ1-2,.,TGTGCCAGCAGTGAATGGGACAGGGAATCGTTTGATGGCTACACCTTC,CASSEWDRESFDGYTF
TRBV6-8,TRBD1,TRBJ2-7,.,TGTGCCAGCAGTTACACCTGGACAGGGGAAGGTTACGAGCAGTACTTC,CASSYTWTGEGYEQYF
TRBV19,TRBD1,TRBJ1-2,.,TGTGCCAGTACCCGGACAGGGGGCGGCTATGGCTACACCTTC,CASTRTGGGYGYTF
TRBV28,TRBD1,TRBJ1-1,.,TGTGTCAGCAGGAGACAGGGTGACACTGAAGCTTTCTTT,CVSRRQGDTEAFF
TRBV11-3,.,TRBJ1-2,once,TGTGCCAGCAGCTTATATCGGTCAGGGGAGGGCTACACCTTC,CASSLYRSGEGYTF
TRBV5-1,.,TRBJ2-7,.,TGCGCCAGCAGCTTGGTAGCTATAACTCACGACGAGCAGTACTTC,CASSLVAITHDEQYF
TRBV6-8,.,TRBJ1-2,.,TGTGCCAGCAGTTACTCGGGCTCGCGGGGGCATGGCTACACCTTC,CASSYSGSRGHGYTF
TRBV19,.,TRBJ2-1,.,TGTGCCAGTAGTATTCTTTCCCTAGCTGATGGGTACAATGAGCAGTTCTTC,CASSILSLADGYNEQFF
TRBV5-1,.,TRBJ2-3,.,TGCGCCAGCAGCCTCACTAGCCAATCTAGCACAGATACGCAGTATTTT,CASSLTSQSSTDTQYF
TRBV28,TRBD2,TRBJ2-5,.,TGTGCCAGCAGCTTAGCGGGGGTTTTTAGGACCCAGTACTTC,CASSLAGVFRTQYF
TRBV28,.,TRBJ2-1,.,TGTGCCAGCAGTTTAACTTGGGCCGAGTACAATGAGCAGTTCTTC,CASSLTWAEYNEQFF
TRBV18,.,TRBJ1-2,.,TGTGCCAGCTCAGTGACAGGAGATGATGGCTACACCTTC,CASSVTGDDGYTF
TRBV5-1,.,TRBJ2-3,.,TGCGCCAGCAGCTTACCGAGACAGGAAGGAGATACGCAGTATTTT,CASSLPRQEGDTQYF